The 21 T cell receptor beta chains listed next were all sequenced from one sample in a study of cytomegalovirus exposure and HLA in healthy donors. PCR amplification relied on 60 Vbeta primers (plus 13 Jbeta primers). Profiling relied on immunoSEQ multiplex PCR, and the TCRdb table lists in-frame clones only, not all of them. In the table there are 100,000 to 130,000 clones, over 75% of which are singletons. Sequencing was performed on PBMCs. The source is a young man in good health and CMV-seronegative.

This clone has just a few counts. The V call is TRBV30, the J call TRBJ1-5, with TRBD1 matching 7 bases. Trimming cost V 5 bases and J 1 base; bases outside gene matches: 5. The CDR3 loop spans 14 amino acids. Per the germline V gene, CDR1 is GTSNPN and CDR2 is SVGIG (reference sequence). CDR3 coding DNA: TGTGCCTGGGGGAGACAGGGAAGCAATCAGCCCCAGCATTTT. Translated: CAWGRQGSNQPQHF.

The rearrangement joins TRBV5-1 to TRBJ2-7; D is ambiguous. The CDR3 totals 13 residues. V was cut by 0 bases and J by 0 bases, with 4 bases left in between. CDR1 and CDR2 (germline): SGHRS, YFSETQ. Here the CDR3 DNA reads TGCGCCAGCAGCTTGGTCTACTCCTACGAGCAGTACTTC. Its protein product is CASSLVYSYEQYF.

This clone was detected a few times. This chain uses TRBV6-1 with TRBJ1-4; the match to TRBD1 covers 7 bases. This CDR3 spans 14 amino acids. Germline V gene sequence: CDR1 MNHNS, CDR2 SASEGT. V shed 1 base, J shed 15 bases, and the junction held 11 bases outside the gene matches. CDR3 DNA: TGTGCCAGCAGTGAAGTACCTACCGGGACAGTATTGTTTTTT. Translating gives CASSEVPTGTVLFF.

The CDR3 bases are TGTGCCAGCCACAGGGGGTATATTGGATATGGCTACACCTTC. Protein product: CASHRGYIGYGYTF. The chain combines TRBV19 with TRBJ1-2; 8 bases agree with TRBD1. Germline V gene lookup returns CDR1 LNHDA and CDR2 SQIVND (reference sequence). The CDR3 contains 14 residues. V gave up 9 bases and J gave up 5 bases; unmatched junction bases: 11.

This sequence joins TRBV30 and TRBJ2-7; a weak D match, TRBD2 (6 bases). This CDR3 comprises 13 residues. V shed 5 bases and J shed 3 bases, with 14 bases lying between them. Germline values: CDR1 GTSNPN, CDR2 SVGIG (reference sequence). Here the CDR3 reads CAWAMGGGYEQYF. CDR3 nucleotide sequence: TGTGCCTGGGCCATGGGGGGAGGCTACGAGCAGTACTTC.

CDR3 amino acids: CASKDNSGGYTF. DNA for the CDR3: TGTGCCAGTAAGGACAATTCAGGTGGCTACACCTTC. The rearrangement links TRBV9 to TRBJ1-2, with D perhaps TRBD1 (5 bases). V was pared by 8 bases and J by 7 bases, with 15 bases between. CDR3 size: 12 residues. Germline V gives CDR1 SGDLS, CDR2 YYNGEE.

V is TRBV5-1 and J is TRBJ2-1, with D perhaps TRBD1 (5 bases). CDR3 length: 13 amino acids. Trimming shortened V by 5 bases and J by 2 bases, and 8 bases separated the two germline ends. In germline, CDR1 is SGHRS, CDR2 YFSETQ. The CDR3, as DNA: TGCGCCAGCAGTGGGGCGGCCTACAATGAGCAGTTCTTC. Translated: CASSGAAYNEQFF.

V is TRBV4-1 and J is TRBJ2-1, with 10 bases identical to TRBD2. CDR3 length: 16 residues. V dropped 1 base and J dropped 6; count of bases not matched to a gene: 6. Looked up from germline, CDR1 is MGHRA and CDR2 is YSYEKL. CDR3 in amino acids: CASSQGMGLALNEQFF. Written as DNA, the CDR3 is TGCGCCAGCAGCCAAGGGATGGGACTAGCGCTCAATGAGCAGTTCTTC.

The chain has TRBV28 and TRBJ2-7, with a possible D match to TRBD2 (6 bases). The CDR3 is 14 residues long. Per the germline V gene, CDR1 is MDHEN and CDR2 is SYDVKM. V shed 3 bases and J shed 6 bases, with 15 bases lying between them. The CDR3 sequence: CASSFGRGGVEQYF. The CDR3 DNA follows: TGTGCCAGCAGTTTCGGCCGAGGCGGGGTCGAGCAGTACTTC.

The chain uses TRBV7-3 and TRBJ2-6; D not resolved. Per the germline V gene, CDR1 is SGHTA and CDR2 is FQGTGA. Between the trimmed V and J ends, which lost 2 bases and 9 bases, there was a span of 11 bases. This CDR3 spans 14 amino acids. Written as DNA, the CDR3 is TGTGCCAGCAGCTTAGGTCAACCGGGCAACGTCCTGACTTTC. Encoded protein: CASSLGQPGNVLTF. Complete variable domain (other parts from reference TRBV7-3 and TRBJ2-6): GAGVSQTPSNKVTEKGKYVELRCDPISGHTALYWYRQSLGQGPEFLIYFQGTGAADDSGLPNDRFFAVRPEGSVSTLKIQRTERGDSAVYLCASSLGQPGNVLTFGAGSRLTVL.

The V gene is TRBV18, the J gene TRBJ1-2; D unclear. The V and J ends lost 0 bases and 0 bases respectively, with 8 bases between them. From germline, CDR1 is KGHSH and CDR2 LQKENI. The CDR3 totals 15 residues. The CDR3 reads CASSPPLEANYGYTF. The DNA of the CDR3 is TGTGCCAGCTCACCACCCCTGGAGGCTAACTATGGCTACACCTTC.

The rearrangement links TRBV6-4 to TRBJ2-3; 9 bases agree with TRBD2. The CDR3 has 15 residues. Germline V gives CDR1 MRHNA, CDR2 SNTAGT. The J segment lost 5 bases and the V segment lost 5 bases, leaving 8 bases of the junction unmatched. CDR3 sequence: CASSHTAGGVDTQYF. In DNA form, the CDR3 reads TGTGCCAGCAGTCATACAGCGGGAGGAGTAGATACGCAGTATTTT.

The V gene is TRBV11-2, the J gene TRBJ2-5; D uncertain. Between the trimmed V and J ends, which lost 5 bases and 2 bases, there was a span of 9 bases. CDR1 SGHAT and CDR2 FQNNGV come from the germline V gene. The CDR3 consists of 13 residues. The CDR3 region has the DNA TGTGCCAGCAGCGTGACAATGCAAGAGACCCAGTACTTC. Amino acid sequence: CASSVTMQETQYF.

This chain links TRBV6-1 with TRBJ2-1, with D possibly TRBD1 on 6 matching bases. Germline CDR1 and CDR2: MNHNS and SASEGT. The CDR3 contains 14 residues. The V end lost 1 base, the J end lost 2 bases, and 6 bases lay between the germline ends. The CDR3 sequence is CASSEDRAYNEQFF. For the CDR3, the DNA is TGTGCCAGCAGTGAAGACAGGGCCTACAATGAGCAGTTCTTC.

V and J are TRBV29-1 and TRBJ2-2; D unclear. Trimming left V 7 bases short and J 8 bases short, with 11 bases between. The germline gives CDR1 SQVTM, CDR2 ANQGSEA. The length of the CDR3 is 11 residues. This CDR3 is CSALVDGELFF. The CDR3 nucleotides read TGCAGCGCCCTAGTGGATGGGGAGCTGTTTTTT.

The J gene is TRBJ2-1, the V gene TRBV7-6, with 13 bases matching TRBD2. The V gene's germline CDR1 is SGHVS and CDR2 FNYEAQ. Unmatched junction bases numbered 6, after V lost 5 bases and J lost 8 bases. This CDR3 has 15 amino acids. The CDR3 sequence is CASSRPGTSGDEQFF. Written as DNA, the CDR3 is TGTGCCAGCAGCCGTCCCGGGACTAGCGGGGATGAGCAGTTCTTC. Based on the CDR3 plus reference TRBV7-6 and TRBJ2-1, the full variable domain is GAGVSQSPRYKVTKRGQDVALRCDPISGHVSLYWYRQALGQGPEFLTYFNYEAQQDKSGLPNDRFSAERPEGSISTLTIQRTEQRDSAMYRCASSRPGTSGDEQFFGPGTRLTVL.

The chain couples TRBV7-6 to TRBJ2-1; 13 nucleotides align to TRBD2. J gave up 4 bases and V 4 bases, and 7 bases lay outside the gene matches. Germline CDR1 reads SGHVS; CDR2 reads FNYEAQ. This CDR3 is built from 17 residues. As DNA, the CDR3 is TGTGCCAGCAGCTGGACTAGCGGGGGCCCACGTTACAATGAGCAGTTCTTC. It is translated as CASSWTSGGPRYNEQFF.

V and J are TRBV10-2 and TRBJ1-4, with 8 bases that match TRBD1. CDR3 size: 13 residues. Germline CDR1 and CDR2: WSHSY and SAAADI. V shed 1 base, J shed 8 bases, and the junction held 0 bases outside the gene matches. Here the CDR3 reads CASSEWDREKLFF. DNA of the CDR3: TGCGCCAGCAGTGAGTGGGACAGGGAAAAACTGTTTTTT.

V gene TRBV28 combines with J gene TRBJ2-3; D gene unclear. The CDR3 spans 15 residues. V was cut by 5 bases and J by 6 bases, with 18 bases left in between. Germline-derived CDR1 and CDR2 are MDHEN and SYDVKM. The DNA for the CDR3 is TGTGCCAGCAGTCCCCACGGGTCTAAGGCGGATACGCAGTATTTT. As protein: CASSPHGSKADTQYF.

V usage is TRBV9 and J usage is TRBJ2-7; 8 positions agree with TRBD2. V was clipped by 4 bases and J by 6 bases; unmatched bases: 12. From germline, CDR1 is SGDLS and CDR2 YYNGEE. This CDR3 has 15 amino acids. The CDR3 coding sequence is TGTGCCAGCAGCACCCGGGGGGGCCCCTCGGTCGAGCAGTACTTC. Translation gives CASSTRGGPSVEQYF.

The rearrangement links TRBV7-9 to TRBJ2-1; the match to TRBD2 covers 12 bases. CDR1 is SEHNR, CDR2 FQNEAQ, per germline (reference sequence). There are 17 residues in the CDR3. Trimming took 4 bases from V and 7 from J; bases not matched to a gene: 11. The CDR3 sequence is CASSSGGWTSGVNEQFF. As DNA, the CDR3 is TGTGCCAGCAGCTCGGGGGGTTGGACTAGCGGGGTTAATGAGCAGTTCTTC.